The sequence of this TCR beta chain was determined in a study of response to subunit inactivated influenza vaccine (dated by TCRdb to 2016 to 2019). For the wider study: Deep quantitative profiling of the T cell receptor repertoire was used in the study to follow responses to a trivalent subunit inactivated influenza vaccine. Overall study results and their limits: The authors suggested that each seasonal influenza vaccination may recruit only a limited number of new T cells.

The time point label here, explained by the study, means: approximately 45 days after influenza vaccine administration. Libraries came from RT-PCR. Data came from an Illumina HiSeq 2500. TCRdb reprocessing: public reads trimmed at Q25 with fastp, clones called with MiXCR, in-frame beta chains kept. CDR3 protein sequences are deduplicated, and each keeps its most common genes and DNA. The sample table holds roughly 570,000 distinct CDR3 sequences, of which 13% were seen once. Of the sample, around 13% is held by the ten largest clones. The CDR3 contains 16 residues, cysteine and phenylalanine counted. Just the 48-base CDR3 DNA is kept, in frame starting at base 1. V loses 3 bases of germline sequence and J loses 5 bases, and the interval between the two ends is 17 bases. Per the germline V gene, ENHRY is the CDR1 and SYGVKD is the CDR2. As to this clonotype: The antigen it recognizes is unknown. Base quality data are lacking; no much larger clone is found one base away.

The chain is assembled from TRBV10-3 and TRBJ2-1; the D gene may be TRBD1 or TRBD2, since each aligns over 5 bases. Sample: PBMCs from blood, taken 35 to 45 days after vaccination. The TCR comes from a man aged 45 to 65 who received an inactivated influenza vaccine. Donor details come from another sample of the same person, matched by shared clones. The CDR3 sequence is CAISDIRGSGHNEQFF. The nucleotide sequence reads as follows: TGTGCCATCAGTGACATCCGGGGATCGGGACACAATGAGCAGTTCTTC.